This is a list of T cell receptor beta chains from one sample in a study of spatial heterogeneity in lung cancer. TCRdb itself ran the 5' RACE reads through MiXCR, one entry per CDR3 protein. The data show approximately 100,000 distinct CDR3 sequences, with 15% to 20% seen just once and 21% held by the top ten. Here the sequenced sample was PBMCs, taken at follow-up. Receptor source: a male donor with early-stage non-small cell lung cancer. The CDR3 runs from the conserved cysteine through the conserved F or W. The D gene is left open where the match is weak. Part of the rows lack a size; the others show once, few, many or a class for expanded clones.

DNA: TGTGCCAGTCGGCCGCGGGGGAGCACAGATACGCAGTATTTT; CDR3: CASRPRGSTDTQYF; D: TRBD2; V: TRBV3-1; size: NA; J: TRBJ2-3
DNA: TGCAGTGCTAGAGATCAGCTAGCGGGATTCTACGAGCAGTACTTC; CDR3: CSARDQLAGFYEQYF; D: TRBD2; V: TRBV20-1; size: NA; J: TRBJ2-7
DNA: TGTGCCAGCAGTTTAGCGCGGGTCGGGGATACGCAGTATTTT; CDR3: CASSLARVGDTQYF; D: NA; V: TRBV12-3/TRBV12-4; size: NA; J: TRBJ2-3
DNA: TGTGCCACGACAGGGGGCGGTGAGACCCAGTACTTC; CDR3: CATTGGGETQYF; D: TRBD1; V: TRBV7-8; size: many; J: TRBJ2-5
DNA: TGCAGTGCTCAAGGGCATACTAATGAAAAACTGTTTTTT; CDR3: CSAQGHTNEKLFF; D: NA; V: TRBV20-1; size: NA; J: TRBJ1-4
DNA: TGTGCCAGCAGTGAAGGGGTAGACAAGGGACCCCAGCATTTT; CDR3: CASSEGVDKGPQHF; D: NA; V: TRBV6-1; size: many; J: TRBJ1-5
DNA: TGCGCCAGCAGCTTGTTGACAGCATCTGGAAACACCATATATTTT; CDR3: CASSLLTASGNTIYF; D: NA; V: TRBV5-1; size: NA; J: TRBJ1-3
DNA: TGTGCCAGCAGTTTATCGGGAGGGACCATGTACGAGCAGTACTTC; CDR3: CASSLSGGTMYEQYF; D: TRBD2; V: TRBV27; size: few; J: TRBJ2-7
DNA: TGTGCCAGCAGCGCAAGCCCAGCGATGAACACTGAAGCTTTCTTT; CDR3: CASSASPAMNTEAFF; D: NA; V: TRBV9; size: NA; J: TRBJ1-1
DNA: TGTGCCAGCAGACTGACTAGCGGGAGTACAGATACGCAGTATTTT; CDR3: CASRLTSGSTDTQYF; D: TRBD2; V: TRBV3-1; size: few; J: TRBJ2-3
DNA: TGTGCCAGCAGTGAACGAGTGACCTTCACTGAAGCTTTCTTT; CDR3: CASSERVTFTEAFF; D: NA; V: TRBV2; size: few; J: TRBJ1-1
DNA: TGTGCCAGCAGCTGGGGTTCGGGAGTTGGTCCAGATACGCAGTATTTT; CDR3: CASSWGSGVGPDTQYF; D: NA; V: TRBV11-2; size: few; J: TRBJ2-3